This T cell receptor beta chain was sequenced in a study of T cell repertoires in cytomegalovirus infection (dated by TCRdb to between 2018 and 2021). Turning to the overall study: Peptide stimulations targeted recently identified HLA-C-restricted CMV epitopes, whose presentation resists viral immunomodulation, together with well-studied HLA-B-restricted epitopes. Donor HLA type was relevant to the analysis, because carriage of CMV infection together with the matching HLA type was indicated by public TCR beta signatures. Results the study describes overall, beyond this receptor: The ex vivo response was dominated by HLA-C-restricted CMV-specific TCR beta clonotypes, which also provided the single most frequent clonotype in two of eight donors. Cumulative frequency of public TCR beta family members discriminated carriers of CMV infection plus the relevant HLA type in this cohort and an independent approximately 350-donor cohort.

The sample's treatment or condition label, in plain terms: in vitro stimulation with specific CMV peptide epitopes to enrich CMV-specific T cells. The sample holds many counts of this clonotype. The antigen it binds to is not known. Base quality data are lacking; no much larger clone is found one base away. The sequencer was an Illumina HiSeq 1500. The public reads were reprocessed in TCRdb via fastp at Q25 and MiXCR, keeping in-frame beta chains. Records with the same CDR3 protein are collapsed into one entry carrying the most frequent genes and DNA. This sample holds 250,000 to 400,000 distinct CDR3 sequences; around a quarter were observed only once. The top ten constitute about 14% of the sample. Trimming removed 1 base from V and 2 bases from J; the gene matches leave 4 bases unexplained. Per the germline V gene, SGHTA is the CDR1 and FQGNSA is the CDR2. The CDR3, from cysteine to phenylalanine, totals 17 residues. The sequence is cut down to CDR3 DNA, 51 bases in frame from base 1.

This TCR came from a human donor in good health (CMV status not recorded). Some clones in this sample may be carry-over from other donors' samples. The chain couples TRBV7-2 to TRBJ2-5, and TRBD2 aligns with 13 junction nucleotides. Sequencing was performed on cultured PBMCs, taken from culture after CMV antigen stimulation. The nucleotides are TGTGCCAGCAGCTTAGGCCTGACTAGCGGGGGGCAAGAGACCCAGTACTTC. It specifies CASSLGLTSGGQETQYF.